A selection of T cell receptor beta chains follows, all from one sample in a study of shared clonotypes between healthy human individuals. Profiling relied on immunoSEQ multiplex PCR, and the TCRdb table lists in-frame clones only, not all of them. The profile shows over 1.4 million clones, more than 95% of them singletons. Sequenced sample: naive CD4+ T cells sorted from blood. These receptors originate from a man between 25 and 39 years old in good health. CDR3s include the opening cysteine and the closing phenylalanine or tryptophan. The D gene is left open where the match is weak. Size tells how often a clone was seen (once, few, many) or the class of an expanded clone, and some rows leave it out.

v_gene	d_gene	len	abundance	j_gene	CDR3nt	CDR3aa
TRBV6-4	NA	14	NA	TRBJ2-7	TGTGCCAGCAGCCGCGATGTGCGATCCTACGAGCAGTACTTC	CASSRDVRSYEQYF
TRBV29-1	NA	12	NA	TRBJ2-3	TGCAGCGTTGCTTACAGGGGGGGGACGCAGTATTTT	CSVAYRGGTQYF
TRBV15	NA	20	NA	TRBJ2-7	TGTGCCACCAGCAGCGTGAGGGTCTGGGGTGGGAGCCAGAGCTCCTACGAGCAGTACTTC	CATSSVRVWGGSQSSYEQYF
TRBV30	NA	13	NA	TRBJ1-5	TGTGCCTGGAGTGTAATGGGCGATCAGCCCCAGCATTTT	CAWSVMGDQPQHF
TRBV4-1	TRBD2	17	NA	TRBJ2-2	TGCGCCAGCAGCCAGTTTAGCGGGAGGGAGAACACCGGGGAGCTGTTTTTT	CASSQFSGRENTGELFF
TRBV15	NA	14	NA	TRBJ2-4	TGTGCCACCAGCAGAGGTGGAGGGCCGAACATTCAGTACTTC	CATSRGGGPNIQYF
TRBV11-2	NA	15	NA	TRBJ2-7	TGTGCCAGCAGCTCAGAAAGACGGACCCCCTACGAGCAGTACTTC	CASSSERRTPYEQYF
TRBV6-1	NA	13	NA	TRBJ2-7	TGTGCCAGCACCGTCACAGGTACCTACGAGCAGTACTTC	CASTVTGTYEQYF
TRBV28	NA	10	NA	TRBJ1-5	TGTGCCAGCAGTTCAGGTCCACAGCATTTT	CASSSGPQHF
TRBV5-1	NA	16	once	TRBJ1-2	TGCGCCAGCAGCTTGGATTGGGGCCAGAAAATCTATGGCTACACCTTC	CASSLDWGQKIYGYTF
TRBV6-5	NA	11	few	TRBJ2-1	TGTGCCAGCACCAGGTACAATGAGCAGTTCTTC	CASTRYNEQFF